A single TCR beta chain is shown here with its context. This entry comes from a study of blood T cell repertoires in COVID-19. The assay was immunoSEQ multiplex PCR, and TCRdb's table has in-frame clones only and misses some. The table includes 130,000 to 150,000 clones, approximately 80% detected once. CDR3 size: 13 residues. V lost 5 bases and J lost 9, with 13 bases in between. Per the germline V gene, CDR1 is MNHNS and CDR2 is SASEGT. The chain is built from TRBV6-1 and TRBJ2-2; a weak D match, TRBD2 (5 bases). Input material: peripheral blood. The origin of this receptor is a woman aged 55-70 years with acute or convalescent COVID-19. The CDR3: CASSSREERELFF. CDR3 sequence (DNA): TGTGCCAGCAGTTCGAGGGAAGAGAGGGAGCTGTTTTTT.